This T cell receptor (beta chain) is drawn from a study of CD8 T cells in Susac syndrome. Study-wide points: The relatively small number of individuals in the TCR sequencing and HLA analysis was acknowledged by the study.

As to this clonotype: What it binds is unknown.

Germline V gene data show CDR1 as SNHLY and CDR2 as FYNNEI. The CDR3 runs 17 residues. Trimming shortened V by 2 bases and J by 3 bases, and 19 bases separated the two germline ends. Roughly 0.5 to 1 ug RNA was reverse transcribed with random hexamers. The method of amplification for TCR beta CDR3 was immunoSEQ multiplex PCR, covering 54 Vbeta and 13 Jbeta. TCRdb re-called the immunoSEQ multiplex PCR reads through MiXCR, storing one row per CDR3 protein. Among about 430,000 distinct CDR3 sequences listed, 75% to 90% were seen once. Sequenced material: CD8+ T cells from PBMCs. This chain links TRBV2 with TRBJ1-1; D is perhaps TRBD1 (5 bases). The TCR was taken from a human donor with multiple sclerosis. CDR3 nucleotide sequence: TGTGCCAGCAGTGAAACTCCAGGGCGGGTCCGGGACACTGAAGCTTTCTTT. This encodes CASSETPGRVRDTEAFF.